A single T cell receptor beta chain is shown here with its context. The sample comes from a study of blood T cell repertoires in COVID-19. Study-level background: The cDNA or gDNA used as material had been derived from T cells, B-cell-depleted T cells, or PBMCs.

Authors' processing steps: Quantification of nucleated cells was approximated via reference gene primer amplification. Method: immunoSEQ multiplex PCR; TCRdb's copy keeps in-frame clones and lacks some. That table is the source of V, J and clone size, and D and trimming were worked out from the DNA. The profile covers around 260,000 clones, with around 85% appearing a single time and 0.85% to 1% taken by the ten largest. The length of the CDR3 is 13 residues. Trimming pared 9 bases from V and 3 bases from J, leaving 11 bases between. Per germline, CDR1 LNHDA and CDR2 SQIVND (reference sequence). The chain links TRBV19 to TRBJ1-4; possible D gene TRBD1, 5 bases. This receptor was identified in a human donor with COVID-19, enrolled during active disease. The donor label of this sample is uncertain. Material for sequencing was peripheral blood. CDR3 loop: CASRDRANEKLFF. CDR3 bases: TGTGCCAGCAGGGATCGGGCTAATGAAAAACTGTTTTTT.